The next 11 T cell receptor beta chains were all read from a single sample in a study of naive and memory T cell subsets. These TCRs are of unknown antigen specificity. Both TRBC1 and TRBC2 were covered by a beta constant-region primer of two equimolar oligonucleotides. Four rounds of PCR amplified the ligated cDNA using nested alpha and beta constant-region primers plus SP2. TCRdb re-called the UMI-ligation and nested PCR reads with MiXCR, one entry per CDR3 protein. The data contain 85,000 to 130,000 distinct CDR3 sequences, about 14% of them singletons. Study-level findings and limits: A few larger clonotypes appeared in naive repertoires, especially CD8, possibly memory cells re-expressing CD45RA.

Sequencing used naive CD8+ T cells from blood. The receptors come from a human donor in good health.

This chain uses TRBV7-2 with TRBJ2-1; perhaps TRBD1 as D (6 bases). The CDR3 has 15 residues. CDR1 is SGHTA, CDR2 FQGNSA, per germline. The ends were cut back, 4 bases at V and 3 bases at J, with 13 bases in the middle. For the CDR3, the DNA is TGTGCCAGCAGCTCGGGACAACGCCGCTACAATGAGCAGTTCTTC. It specifies CASSSGQRRYNEQFF.

The chain links TRBV5-1 to TRBJ1-6; no definite D call. Germline V CDR1 and CDR2: SGHRS, YFSETQ. CDR3 length equals 15 residues. V lost 4 bases and J lost 8, with 16 bases in between. As DNA, the CDR3 is TGCGCCAGCAGCGCCAGCGACGGACCCTATTCACCCCTCCACTTT. Translating it yields CASSASDGPYSPLHF.

This clonotype was found many times. The chain carries TRBV27 and TRBJ1-1; weak D call: TRBD1 (5 bases). The length of the CDR3 is 13 residues. Between the trimmed V and J ends, which lost 3 bases and 1 base, there was a span of 6 bases. Germline CDR1 reads MNHEY; CDR2 reads SMNVEV (reference sequence). The CDR3 is CASSFGQNTEAFF. The CDR3 DNA is TGTGCCAGCAGTTTTGGACAGAACACTGAAGCTTTCTTT.

The rearrangement links TRBV13 to TRBJ2-2; maybe TRBD1 (5 bases). The CDR3 spans 12 residues. V lost 8 bases and J 8 bases, leaving 12 bases between the germline ends. Per the germline V gene, CDR1 is PRHDT and CDR2 is FYEKMQ (reference sequence). CDR3 residues: CASEVRVGELFF. DNA for the CDR3: TGTGCCAGCGAAGTCAGGGTGGGGGAGCTGTTTTTT.

This clonotype has only a few counts. The chain uses TRBV28 and TRBJ2-2; D ambiguous. The germline V gene has CDR1 MDHEN and CDR2 SYDVKM. Trimming took off 5 bases at V and 9 bases at J, with 16 bases between the two ends. The CDR3 spans 14 residues. In DNA form, the CDR3 reads TGTGCCAGCAGTCTCCCGGATTTGAACAGGGAGCTGTTTTTT. This codes for CASSLPDLNRELFF.

The chain joins TRBV25-1 to TRBJ2-1; D call uncertain. This CDR3 is built from 16 residues. V was cut by 2 bases and J by 1 base, with 12 bases left in between. Per the germline V gene, CDR1 is MGHDK and CDR2 is SYGVNS. CDR3 sequence (DNA): TGTGCCAGCAGTGAAACCAGCGAACTATCCTACAATGAGCAGTTCTTC. This encodes CASSETSELSYNEQFF.

This clonotype was picked up a small number of times. J is TRBJ1-6 and V is TRBV27, with a tentative D call TRBD1 (5 bases). Trimming removed 4 bases at V and 3 bases at J, with 13 bases between. Looked up from germline, CDR1 is MNHEY and CDR2 is SMNVEV (reference sequence). The CDR3 consists of 16 residues. CDR3: CASSSGRAYYNSPLHF. The DNA for the CDR3 is TGTGCCAGCAGTTCGGGACGGGCCTACTATAATTCACCCCTCCACTTT.

V gene TRBV7-9 combines with J gene TRBJ2-3, with D unclear. The CDR3 loop spans 12 amino acids. V lost 1 base and J 6 bases, leaving 5 bases between the germline ends. Germline V CDR1 and CDR2: SEHNR, FQNEAQ (reference sequence). The CDR3 sequence is CASSLESDTQYF. DNA for the CDR3: TGTGCCAGCAGCTTAGAGTCGGATACGCAGTATTTT.

This clonotype was observed a few times. V and J are TRBV3-1 and TRBJ2-5; D tentatively fits TRBD1 or TRBD2 (6 bases each). Germline lookup yields CDR1 LGHDT and CDR2 YNNKEL (reference sequence). The CDR3 is 15 amino acids. The V and J ends lost 4 bases and 13 bases respectively, with 25 bases between them. The DNA for the CDR3 is TGTGCCAGCAGCCCGGATGAGGAGGGGGGACCTCACCGGTACTTC. Protein product: CASSPDEEGGPHRYF.

This clonotype was counted ten times or more. The chain joins TRBV12-5 to TRBJ2-4, with TRBD2 matching 10 bases. V lost 3 bases, J lost 1 base, and 18 bases stayed unmatched. The germline gives CDR1 LGHNT, CDR2 FRNRAP. The CDR3 runs to 21 residues. This CDR3 is CASGFVPSGRAPPAAKNIQYF. CDR3 DNA: TGTGCTAGTGGTTTTGTCCCCAGCGGGAGGGCCCCGCCGGCGGCCAAAAACATTCAGTACTTC.

This clonotype was counted a few times. As DNA, the CDR3 is TGTGCCAGCAGCTTGGGATGGACATCCTTGAACACTGAAGCTTTCTTT. Amino acid sequence: CASSLGWTSLNTEAFF. V is TRBV5-7 and J is TRBJ1-1, with D tentatively TRBD1 (5 bases). TRBV5-7 is annotated as an ORF whose role is uncertain. The CDR3 totals 16 residues. The V end was cut by 0 bases, the J end by 0 bases, with 12 bases between.